The TCR beta chain under discussion was sequenced for a study of shared clonotypes between healthy human individuals. Using immunoSEQ multiplex PCR, the repertoire was profiled, and TCRdb retains in-frame clones only, with some absent. The table records some 1,400,000 clones, roughly 95% of them present only once. Donors comprised only Caucasian adults living in Nashville, Tennessee. In the CD4+ fraction, cells were divided into CD45RA+ naive and CD45RA-negative memory subsets. Trimming stripped 5 bases from V and 3 bases from J, with 12 bases between. This CDR3 contains 14 residues. Germline V gene data show CDR1 as SGHVS and CDR2 as FNYEAQ.

The material sequenced was naive CD4+ T cells sorted from blood. Documented subset: CD45RA+ positively selected. This TCR was recovered from a young man in good health. This chain joins TRBV7-6 and TRBJ2-3, with D perhaps TRBD2 (6 bases). The CDR3 coding sequence is TGTGCCAGCAGCCGGGACGGAGGGACAGATACGCAGTATTTT. Protein product: CASSRDGGTDTQYF.